These T cell receptor beta chains were read from a single sample in a study of human T cells and chemical hapten exposure. In TCRdb, the RACE reads were re-called with MiXCR into one record per CDR3 protein. This table has roughly 120,000 distinct CDR3 sequences, 12% appearing once. Source: whole blood, taken in connection with sensitization to the hapten diphenylcyclopropenone (DPC). These receptors were collected from a woman in her fifties or sixties with alopecia areata. Some clones in this sample may be carry-over from other donors' samples. Both conserved end residues are part of each CDR3. Each record gives: J gene, clone size, V gene, CDR3 length, D gene, CDR3 DNA, CDR3 protein. A D gene is named only where the DNA matches it firmly. Size is stated for part of the rows, as once, few or many counts, or as a class when the clone is expanded.

J: TRBJ2-7; size: NA; V: TRBV7-6; length: 15; D: NA; DNA: TGTGCCAGCAGCTTAGCGCCCCGACAGGGAGGCGAGCAGTACTTC; CDR3: CASSLAPRQGGEQYF
J: TRBJ1-6; size: NA; V: TRBV7-2; length: 16; D: TRBD1; DNA: TGTGCCAGCAGCCTCACAGGGGAAGGGAAGGGTTCACCCCTCCACTTT; CDR3: CASSLTGEGKGSPLHF
J: TRBJ2-1; size: NA; V: TRBV6-2/TRBV6-3; length: 14; D: NA; DNA: TGTGCCAGCAGTAACAATTATCAGGGGAATGAGCAGTTCTTC; CDR3: CASSNNYQGNEQFF
J: TRBJ1-2; size: few; V: TRBV7-2; length: 18; D: NA; DNA: TGTGCCAGCAGCTTATCCCGCCCGAAGGGGGGGCCAAACTATGGCTACACCTTC; CDR3: CASSLSRPKGGPNYGYTF
J: TRBJ1-6; size: NA; V: TRBV28; length: 13; D: NA; DNA: TGTGCCAGCACCCGACAGGAGTCTTCACCCCTCCACTTT; CDR3: CASTRQESSPLHF
J: TRBJ1-5; size: NA; V: TRBV12-3/TRBV12-4; length: 14; D: TRBD1; DNA: TGTGCCAGCAGTTATACAGGGGGAAATCAGCCCCAGCATTTT; CDR3: CASSYTGGNQPQHF
J: TRBJ2-7; size: few; V: TRBV20-1; length: 14; D: TRBD1; DNA: TGCAGTGCTAGAGCAGGACAGGGGGCGAACGAGCAGTACTTC; CDR3: CSARAGQGANEQYF
J: TRBJ2-3; size: NA; V: TRBV20-1; length: 16; D: TRBD1; DNA: TGCAGTGCTAGGGGGGGCCAGGGGGCCCGTCGGGATACGCAGTATTTT; CDR3: CSARGGQGARRDTQYF
J: TRBJ1-2; size: NA; V: TRBV29-1; length: 13; D: NA; DNA: TGCAGCGTTGGAGATACCGGCCACTATGGCTACACCTTC; CDR3: CSVGDTGHYGYTF
J: TRBJ2-7; size: NA; V: TRBV6-8; length: 11; D: NA; DNA: TGTGCCAGCACTCCAGCCTACGAGCAGTACTTC; CDR3: CASTPAYEQYF
J: TRBJ2-5; size: few; V: TRBV10-2; length: 13; D: NA; DNA: TGCGCCAGCAGTGTTAGGGGGAAAGAGACCCAGTACTTC; CDR3: CASSVRGKETQYF
J: TRBJ2-3; size: NA; V: TRBV29-1; length: 13; D: NA; DNA: TGCAGCGTTGAACCCAACTTAGGAGATACGCAGTATTTT; CDR3: CSVEPNLGDTQYF
J: TRBJ2-3; size: few; V: TRBV5-1; length: 14; D: NA; DNA: TGCGCCAGCAGCTTGGGGACGGTCACAGATACGCAGTATTTT; CDR3: CASSLGTVTDTQYF
J: TRBJ1-1; size: few; V: TRBV9; length: 13; D: NA; DNA: TGTGCCAGCAGCCCACAGCGGGACACTGAACCTTTCTTT; CDR3: CASSPQRDTEPFF
J: TRBJ1-2; size: many; V: TRBV10-2; length: 18; D: TRBD1; DNA: TGCGCCAGCATCCCCGACAGGGGGTATTCATCAGTTAACTATGGCTACACCTTC; CDR3: CASIPDRGYSSVNYGYTF
J: TRBJ2-5; size: many; V: TRBV6-5; length: 13; D: TRBD2; DNA: TGTGCCAGCAGTACGGGACTAGCGTTGACCCAGTACTTC; CDR3: CASSTGLALTQYF
J: TRBJ2-1; size: NA; V: TRBV28; length: 15; D: TRBD2; DNA: TGTGCCAGCAGACTGCCGGGACTAGCGGGAACTGAGCAGTTCTTC; CDR3: CASRLPGLAGTEQFF
J: TRBJ2-1; size: few; V: TRBV12-3/TRBV12-4; length: 18; D: TRBD2; DNA: TGTGCCAGCAGTTTACCTAGCGGGGGGCTTAGCTCCTACAATGAGCAGTTCTTC; CDR3: CASSLPSGGLSSYNEQFF
J: TRBJ2-1; size: NA; V: TRBV3-1; length: 14; D: NA; DNA: TGTGCCAGCAGCCAAGAACAGTTTTCCAATGAGCAGTTCTTC; CDR3: CASSQEQFSNEQFF
J: TRBJ1-3; size: many; V: TRBV12-3/TRBV12-4; length: 15; D: NA; DNA: TGTGCCAGCAGTTTATTTAGGAGGGCTGGAAACACCATATATTTT; CDR3: CASSLFRRAGNTIYF
J: TRBJ1-1; size: NA; V: TRBV28; length: 11; D: NA; DNA: TGTGCCAGCACCCTTAGCACTGAAGCTTTCTTT; CDR3: CASTLSTEAFF
J: TRBJ1-5; size: NA; V: TRBV28; length: 12; D: NA; DNA: TGTGCCAGCAGTCGATATAACCTGCCCCAGCATTTT; CDR3: CASSRYNLPQHF
J: TRBJ2-7; size: few; V: TRBV28; length: 15; D: TRBD2; DNA: TGTGCCAGCAGTTTAAGCGGGGGGCCAAACTACGAGCAGTACTTC; CDR3: CASSLSGGPNYEQYF
J: TRBJ2-7; size: many; V: TRBV7-2; length: 13; D: NA; DNA: TGTGCCAGCAGCCCGACAAATGACTACGAGCAGTACTTC; CDR3: CASSPTNDYEQYF
J: TRBJ2-7; size: few; V: TRBV5-6; length: 14; D: TRBD1; DNA: TGTGCCAGCAGCAGACAGGGGGCACCCTACGAGCAGTACTTC; CDR3: CASSRQGAPYEQYF
J: TRBJ1-1; size: few; V: TRBV7-6; length: 13; D: NA; DNA: TGTGCCAGCAGCTTAGTCGGGGCGGGCGAAGCTTTCTTT; CDR3: CASSLVGAGEAFF
J: TRBJ1-1; size: few; V: TRBV10-1; length: 11; D: NA; DNA: TGCGCCAGGAAACAGGGCCCTGAAGCTTTCTTT; CDR3: CARKQGPEAFF
J: TRBJ1-1; size: NA; V: TRBV11-2; length: 12; D: NA; DNA: TGTGCCAGCAGTCACCTGAACACTGAAGCTTTCTTT; CDR3: CASSHLNTEAFF
J: TRBJ1-5; size: many; V: TRBV4-1; length: 15; D: NA; DNA: TGCGCCAGCAGCCGGGGGCACGGGGGCAATCAGCCCCAGCATTTT; CDR3: CASSRGHGGNQPQHF